Following are 7 T cell receptor beta chains from one sample sequenced in a study of cytomegalovirus exposure and HLA in healthy donors. The study ran its PCR with 60 Vbeta and 13 Jbeta primers. Profiling relied on immunoSEQ multiplex PCR, and the TCRdb table lists in-frame clones only, not all of them. The sample has under 200,000 clones, around 80% seen once. Material: PBMCs. Receptors were obtained from a middle-aged woman in good health and CMV-seronegative.

The chain couples TRBV30 to TRBJ2-5; tentatively, D is TRBD2 (7 bases). Germline assignment: CDR1 GTSNPN and CDR2 SVGIG (reference sequence). V was shortened by 5 bases and J by 5 bases, with 15 bases between the two germline ends. CDR3 length: 13 residues. The CDR3 protein is CAWAMGGRETQYF. The CDR3 coding sequence is TGTGCCTGGGCAATGGGGGGGCGGGAGACCCAGTACTTC.

The V call is TRBV11-3, the J call TRBJ1-1; D is undetermined. The V end lost 0 bases, the J end lost 1 base, and 15 bases lay between the germline ends. The germline gives CDR1 SGHNT, CDR2 YENEEA. The CDR3 extends over 17 amino acids. The CDR3 is CASSLDFPGGRNTEAFF. For the CDR3, the DNA is TGTGCCAGCAGCTTAGATTTCCCGGGTGGCAGGAACACTGAAGCTTTCTTT.

The V call is TRBV30, the J call TRBJ2-2; perhaps TRBD1 as D (6 bases). From germline, CDR1 is GTSNPN and CDR2 SVGIG (reference sequence). This CDR3 has 14 amino acids. V was shortened by 0 bases and J by 5 bases, with 10 bases between the two germline ends. CDR3 bases: TGTGCCTGGAGTGTGGGCAGGGGAACCGGGGAGCTGTTTTTT. This sequence encodes CAWSVGRGTGELFF.

This clone is a singleton in its sample. J is TRBJ2-2 and V is TRBV7-8; 7 bases map to TRBD2. Losses at the gene ends were 4 bases for V and 4 bases for J; bases not matched to a gene: 15. Germline V CDR1 and CDR2: SGHVS, FQNEAQ. The CDR3 length is 18 residues. CDR3 bases: TGTGCCAGCAGCTCGCTGGGCACTAGCGCCCTTGGCACCGGGGAGCTGTTTTTT. Translated: CASSSLGTSALGTGELFF.

This clone was observed a single time. V is TRBV7-8 and J is TRBJ1-1; D uncertain. The germline V and J ends were trimmed by 6 bases and 2 bases, with 16 bases remaining between them. This CDR3 comprises 15 residues. Germline V gives CDR1 SGHVS, CDR2 FQNEAQ. The CDR3 loop is CASSLQIRGNTEAFF. In nucleotides, the CDR3 is TGTGCCAGCAGTTTGCAAATCCGGGGAAACACTGAAGCTTTCTTT.

The J gene is TRBJ2-7, the V gene TRBV28; 7 positions match TRBD2. The J segment lost 5 bases and the V segment lost 7 bases, leaving 8 bases of the junction unmatched. Germline-derived CDR1 and CDR2 are MDHEN and SYDVKM. This CDR3 contains 13 residues. CDR3 DNA: TGTGCCAGCACCCGGCGGGGGACCCACGAGCAGTACTTC. This encodes CASTRRGTHEQYF.

In DNA, the CDR3 is TGTGCCAGCAGCTTATCGGGACTGAGTGAAGCTTTCTTT. It translates to CASSLSGLSEAFF. The J gene is TRBJ1-1, the V gene TRBV7-8; D is perhaps TRBD1 (5 bases). The CDR3 is made up of 13 amino acids. Germline CDR1 and CDR2: SGHVS and FQNEAQ. Trimming pared 2 bases from V and 7 bases from J, leaving 11 bases between.